These T cell receptor beta chains were read from a single sample in a study of cytomegalovirus exposure and HLA in healthy donors. The method was immunoSEQ multiplex PCR; TCRdb's version includes in-frame clones alone and lacks a portion of them. This sample has tens of thousands of clones, with 65% to 80% found just once. The sample consisted of PBMCs. These receptors were obtained from a woman aged 45-65 years in good health and CMV-seronegative. The CDR3 runs from the conserved cysteine through the conserved F or W. D genes are given only for firm matches. Size tells how often a clone was seen (once, few, many) or the class of an expanded clone, and some rows leave it out.

D	size	V	J	CDR3	DNA
-	-	TRBV5-6	TRBJ1-3	CASSYGFSGNTIYF	TGTGCCAGCAGCTACGGCTTTTCGGGGAACACCATATATTTT
-	-	TRBV6-1	TRBJ1-3	CASLFTGSSGNTIYF	TGTGCCAGCCTATTTACAGGATCCTCTGGAAACACCATATATTTT
-	-	TRBV28	TRBJ2-1	CASSSATVYNEQFF	TGTGCCAGCAGTTCCGCGACAGTCTACAATGAGCAGTTCTTC
TRBD1	few	TRBV7-8	TRBJ2-7	CASSLRLGTGGREQYF	TGTGCCAGCAGCTTAAGGCTCGGGACAGGGGGCAGAGAGCAGTACTTC
TRBD1	once	TRBV29-1	TRBJ1-2	CSVDSRDRVGYTF	TGCAGCGTGGACTCCCGGGACAGGGTTGGCTACACCTTC
-	-	TRBV6-5	TRBJ2-5	CASSYRGGFGETQYF	TGTGCCAGCAGTTATAGGGGCGGTTTTGGAGAGACCCAGTACTTC
-	-	TRBV30	TRBJ1-3	CAWSAYSGNTIYF	TGTGCCTGGAGTGCTTACTCTGGAAACACCATATATTTT
-	-	TRBV29-1	TRBJ2-2	CSVGDTPRELFF	TGCAGCGTTGGTGACACCCCCCGGGAGCTGTTTTTT
-	-	TRBV5-1	TRBJ2-7	CASSLNEAGYEQYF	TGCGCCAGCAGCTTAAACGAAGCCGGCTACGAGCAGTACTTC
-	-	TRBV29-1	TRBJ1-2	CSVEFQGSYGYTF	TGCAGCGTTGAATTCCAGGGGAGCTATGGCTACACCTTC
TRBD2	-	TRBV6-1	TRBJ2-5	CASSGTSGGAETQYF	TGTGCCAGCAGTGGGACTAGCGGGGGGGCCGAGACCCAGTACTTC
TRBD1	-	TRBV28	TRBJ1-5	CASSLDRYQPQHF	TGTGCCAGCAGTTTGGACAGGTATCAGCCCCAGCATTTT
TRBD1	-	TRBV18	TRBJ1-4	CASSPPTGGREKLFF	TGTGCCAGCTCACCTCCGACAGGGGGGAGAGAAAAACTGTTTTTT
-	-	TRBV7-9	TRBJ1-6	CASSLREGSPLHF	TGTGCCAGCAGCTTAAGGGAGGGTTCACCCCTCCACTTT
TRBD2	-	TRBV5-1	TRBJ2-1	CASSFLAGMVNEQFF	TGCGCCAGCAGCTTCCTAGCGGGAATGGTAAATGAGCAGTTCTTC
TRBD1	-	TRBV6-5	TRBJ1-3	CASKLQGASGNTIYF	TGTGCCAGCAAATTACAGGGGGCGTCGGGAAACACCATATATTTT
-	few	TRBV19	TRBJ2-6	CASRGGANVLTF	TGTGCCAGCAGGGGTGGGGCCAACGTCCTGACTTTC
-	-	TRBV19	TRBJ1-2	CASTSLPRTVLYGYTF	TGTGCCAGTACTTCCCTTCCCCGTACAGTACTCTATGGCTACACCTTC
TRBD1	-	TRBV18	TRBJ1-2	CASSRDQQGGYTF	TGTGCCAGCTCACGCGATCAACAGGGGGGCTACACCTTC
TRBD2	-	TRBV6-5	TRBJ2-5	CASRGQTSAANF	TGTGCCAGCAGGGGCCAGACTAGCGCCGCGAACTTC
-	-	TRBV6-5	TRBJ2-1	CASSARERSKQFF	TGTGCCAGCTCCGCGAGAGAACGGTCAAAGCAGTTCTTC
-	-	TRBV6-1	TRBJ2-7	CASSEGTGLYEQYF	TGTGCCAGCAGTGAGGGCACAGGGTTGTACGAGCAGTACTTC
-	-	TRBV20-1	TRBJ2-1	CSARDQIEQFF	TGCAGTGCTAGAGATCAGATTGAGCAGTTCTTC
-	-	TRBV25-1	TRBJ1-2	CASSEWTSLRGYTF	TGTGCCAGCAGTGAATGGACTAGTCTGAGGGGCTACACCTTC
TRBD1	-	TRBV10-3	TRBJ1-5	CAIRNQGDQPQHF	TGTGCCATCAGGAACCAGGGGGATCAGCCCCAGCATTTT
TRBD1	-	TRBV30	TRBJ2-3	CAWSVQGANTQYF	TGTGCCTGGAGTGTACAGGGGGCGAATACGCAGTATTTT
-	-	TRBV19	TRBJ1-5	CASKGAAYSNQPQHF	TGTGCCAGTAAAGGAGCCGCATATAGCAATCAGCCCCAGCATTTT
-	-	TRBV7-2	TRBJ2-6	CASSQTGLSSGANVLTF	TGTGCCAGCAGCCAGACGGGTTTGAGCTCTGGGGCCAACGTCCTGACTTTC
TRBD2	-	TRBV6-5	TRBJ2-7	CASRTGTSGSEQYF	TGTGCCAGCAGGACCGGGACTAGCGGCTCCGAGCAGTACTTC
-	few	TRBV6-5	TRBJ2-2	CASRIWQGNTGELFF	TGTGCCAGCAGGATCTGGCAGGGGAACACCGGGGAGCTGTTTTTT
-	-	TRBV28	TRBJ1-2	CASSFGQGMGYTF	TGTGCCAGCAGTTTTGGGCAGGGGATGGGCTACACCTTC
-	-	TRBV28	TRBJ1-2	CASSFPQVRGYGYTF	TGTGCCAGCAGTTTCCCCCAGGTCCGGGGCTATGGCTACACCTTC
-	-	TRBV27	TRBJ1-1	CASSFRGGTEAFF	TGTGCCAGCAGTTTCAGGGGTGGGACTGAAGCTTTCTTT
-	few	TRBV2	TRBJ1-1	CAARRETEAFF	TGTGCCGCGCGAAGGGAGACTGAAGCTTTCTTT
TRBD1	-	TRBV30	TRBJ2-3	CASDRGPGDTQYF	TGTGCCTCTGACAGGGGGCCTGGAGATACGCAGTATTTT
-	-	TRBV30	TRBJ2-5	CAGGGGAGQETQYF	TGTGCCGGCGGGGGCGGGGCAGGGCAAGAGACCCAGTACTTC
-	medium-sized	TRBV5-1	TRBJ2-1	CASSSTTSSYNEQFF	TGCGCCAGCAGCTCCACTACTAGCTCCTACAATGAGCAGTTCTTC